A selection of T cell receptor beta chains follows, all from one sample in a study of Ad26.COV2.S vaccination and SARS-CoV-2 variants. Assay used: immunoSEQ multiplex PCR; TCRdb lists only in-frame clones, some missing. The sample holds more than 300,000 clones, about 88% seen once. Sequenced here: peripheral blood, sampled in a trial of Ad26.COV2.S vaccine versus placebo. Receptors were obtained from a person between 18 and 60 years old who received the Ad26.COV2.S COVID-19 vaccine or a placebo. CDR3s include the opening cysteine and the closing phenylalanine or tryptophan. Fields, in order: V gene, J gene, D gene, clone size, CDR3 protein, CDR3 DNA. The D gene is left open where the match is weak. Not all rows give a size; the values are once, few, many and, for expanded clones, a class.

TRBV7-8	TRBJ2-5	TRBD1	.	CASSFGTAETQYF	TGTGCCAGCAGCTTCGGGACAGCAGAGACCCAGTACTTC
TRBV5-4	TRBJ2-7	.	.	CACGTLTYEQYF	TGTGCCTGCGGGACATTGACCTACGAGCAGTACTTC
TRBV4-3	TRBJ2-1	.	once	CASSQVRGTYNEQFF	TGCGCCAGCAGCCAAGTTCGTGGGACCTACAATGAGCAGTTCTTC
TRBV2	TRBJ2-6	.	.	CASSAVSSGANVLTF	TGTGCCAGCAGTGCTGTCTCCTCTGGGGCCAACGTCCTGACTTTC
TRBV12-2	TRBJ2-2	.	once	CASRGKATGELFF	TGTGCAAGTCGCGGGAAGGCCACCGGGGAGCTGTTTTTT
TRBV7-2	TRBJ2-1	.	.	CASSYRGGEQFF	TGTGCCAGCAGCTACAGGGGGGGTGAGCAGTTCTTC
TRBV3-1/TRBV3-2	TRBJ2-7	.	.	CASSHRYEQYF	TGTGCCAGCAGCCACCGCTACGAGCAGTACTTC
TRBV7-2	TRBJ2-3	.	.	CASSLKGGAITQYF	TGTGCCAGCAGCTTGAAGGGGGGGGCGATTACGCAGTATTTT
TRBV25-1	TRBJ2-2	.	.	CASNMGNTGELFF	TGTGCCAGCAATATGGGGAACACCGGGGAGCTGTTTTTT
TRBV7-2	TRBJ2-7	.	.	CASSFGVDLAYEQYF	TGTGCCAGCAGCTTTGGGGTGGACCTTGCCTACGAGCAGTACTTC
TRBV7-3	TRBJ2-3	TRBD2	.	CASSSGLAGTDTQYF	TGTGCCAGCAGCTCGGGACTAGCGGGAACAGATACGCAGTATTTT
TRBV4-1	TRBJ1-4	TRBD1	.	CASSQEEGQGGEKLFF	TGCGCCAGCAGCCAAGAGGAAGGGCAGGGGGGTGAAAAACTGTTTTTT
TRBV19	TRBJ1-2	.	.	CASTRNWDPTNYGYTF	TGTGCCAGTACCCGGAATTGGGACCCAACTAACTATGGCTACACCTTC
TRBV2	TRBJ1-6	.	.	CASSVGLFNSPLHF	TGTGCCAGCAGCGTGGGACTCTTCAATTCACCCCTCCACTTT
TRBV6-5	TRBJ2-7	.	few	CASSYSPGVSGEQYF	TGTGCCAGCAGTTACTCGCCAGGGGTCTCCGGCGAGCAGTACTTC
TRBV6-2/TRBV6-3	TRBJ1-5	.	few	CASSLDGHSNQPQHF	TGTGCCAGCAGTCTGGACGGTCATAGCAATCAGCCCCAGCATTTT
TRBV6-2/TRBV6-3	TRBJ1-1	.	.	CASSIKMNTEAFF	TGTGCCAGCAGCATAAAAATGAACACTGAAGCTTTCTTT
TRBV2	TRBJ2-7	.	.	CASSYYSSYEQYF	TGTGCCAGCAGTTATTACAGCTCCTACGAGCAGTACTTC
TRBV28	TRBJ2-2	TRBD1	.	CASSSPGQGGFGELFF	TGTGCCAGCAGCTCCCCGGGACAGGGTGGATTCGGGGAGCTGTTTTTT
TRBV28	TRBJ1-1	TRBD1	once	CASSYRGEAFF	TGTGCCAGCAGTTACAGGGGTGAAGCTTTCTTT
TRBV6-5	TRBJ2-7	TRBD1	.	CASVYFRTGSYEQYF	TGTGCCAGCGTCTACTTCCGGACAGGGTCCTACGAGCAGTACTTC
TRBV9	TRBJ2-2	.	.	CASNMGTGELFF	TGTGCCAGCAATATGGGCACCGGGGAGCTGTTTTTT
TRBV7-9	TRBJ1-3	.	.	CASSLGVSHSGNTIYF	TGTGCCAGCAGCTTAGGAGTTTCACACTCTGGAAACACCATATATTTT
TRBV6-2/TRBV6-3	TRBJ2-1	TRBD2	once	CASSRGTSGAPSYNEQFF	TGTGCCAGCAGTAGGGGAACTAGCGGGGCTCCTTCCTACAATGAGCAGTTCTTC
TRBV7-9	TRBJ2-1	.	.	CASSLEGKYGQFF	TGTGCCAGCAGCTTAGAGGGGAAGTACGGGCAGTTCTTC
TRBV18	TRBJ2-3	.	.	CASSPPPLGTDTQYF	TGTGCCAGCTCACCACCGCCTCTCGGCACAGATACGCAGTATTTT
TRBV28	TRBJ2-2	TRBD1	once	CASTPWGTANTGELFF	TGTGCCAGCACCCCATGGGGGACAGCGAACACCGGGGAGCTGTTTTTT
TRBV24-1	TRBJ1-5	.	.	CATSDLHGANQPQHF	TGTGCCACCAGTGATTTGCACGGGGCCAATCAGCCCCAGCATTTT
TRBV9	TRBJ1-4	.	.	CASSSDGEKLFF	TGTGCCAGCAGCTCCGACGGCGAAAAACTGTTTTTT